Listed below are T cell receptor beta chains from one sample, sequenced in a study of blood T cell repertoires in COVID-19. The protocol was immunoSEQ multiplex PCR, while the TCRdb copy is restricted to in-frame clones and leaves out a portion. The sample has 15,000 to 20,000 clones; about 93% are singletons. Sequencing input: peripheral blood. The origin of the receptors is a man in his 60s with active COVID-19. The CDR3 runs from the conserved cysteine through the conserved F or W. D genes are given only for firm matches. Not every row has a clone size; where given, it reads once, few, many or a size class.

V	size	D	J	length	DNA	CDR3
TRBV11-2	.	TRBD2	TRBJ2-5	15	TGTGCCAGCAGCCCACCCCCGGGGGGTGGGGAGACCCAGTACTTC	CASSPPPGGGETQYF
TRBV3-1/TRBV3-2	.	TRBD1	TRBJ1-1	21	TGTGCCAGCAGCCAAGTCGGGTATCGGGGACAGAGGATTTTATGGAACACTGAAGCTTTCTTT	CASSQVGYRGQRILWNTEAFF
TRBV19	.	.	TRBJ2-4	13	TGTGCCAGTAGTAGTGGTGCCCGGGACATTCAGTACTTC	CASSSGARDIQYF
TRBV5-1	.	.	TRBJ1-2	13	TGCGCCAGCAGCCCGGAGTTAATCTATGGCTACACCTTC	CASSPELIYGYTF
TRBV27	.	TRBD2	TRBJ2-3	16	TGTGCCAGCAGTTTGGCGGGACTAGCACGCACAGATACGCAGTATTTT	CASSLAGLARTDTQYF
TRBV11-2	.	.	TRBJ1-6	15	TGTGCCAGCAGCTTAACGGACTCCCAAAATTCACCCCTCCACTTT	CASSLTDSQNSPLHF
TRBV29-1	.	TRBD2	TRBJ2-2	15	TGCAGCGCACAACTAGCGGGGGGGAACACCGGGGAGCTGTTTTTT	CSAQLAGGNTGELFF
TRBV6-6	.	.	TRBJ1-2	14	TGTGCCAGCAGGAGACAGGCGATTAGGTATGGCTACACCTTC	CASRRQAIRYGYTF
TRBV21-1	.	.	TRBJ2-5	17	TGTGCCAGCAGCAAACCAAGTCGAGGGACAGGTGGGAAGGCCCAGTACTTC	CASSKPSRGTGGKAQYF
TRBV6-5	.	.	TRBJ2-2	13	TGTGCCAGCAGGGGGCAGTACACCGGGGAGCTGTTTTTT	CASRGQYTGELFF
TRBV28	.	.	TRBJ1-6	12	TGTGCCAGCATGGCAGGGGTCTTACCCCTCCACTTT	CASMAGVLPLHF
TRBV5-4	.	TRBD2	TRBJ2-1	16	TGTGCCAGCAGCAGCGGACTAGCGGGGGGAAGGGATGAGCAGTTCTTC	CASSSGLAGGRDEQFF
TRBV9	.	.	TRBJ2-7	15	TGTGCCAGCAGCGTCACCGGGACAAAAACCTACGAGCAGTACTTC	CASSVTGTKTYEQYF
TRBV6-2/TRBV6-3	.	.	TRBJ1-5	15	TGTGCCAGCAGTTACTACAGGTTGGAATATCAGCCCCAGCATTTT	CASSYYRLEYQPQHF
TRBV4-1	.	TRBD2	TRBJ2-3	16	TGCGCCAGCAGCCAAGATATGAAGCGGGGAACAGATACGCAGTATTTT	CASSQDMKRGTDTQYF
TRBV6-6	.	.	TRBJ1-2	11	TGTGCCAGCAGGAACGGGGCGGGGGGCTCCTTC	CASRNGAGGSF
TRBV10-3	.	.	TRBJ1-3	13	TGTGCCATCGGGGGGGGCACTGGAAACACCATATATTTT	CAIGGGTGNTIYF
TRBV19	.	TRBD1	TRBJ1-3	14	TGTGCCAGTAGGACAGGGCTCTCTGGAAACACCATATATTTT	CASRTGLSGNTIYF
TRBV18	.	.	TRBJ1-3	14	TGTGCCAGCTCAAGACAGTACTCTGGAAACACCATATATTTT	CASSRQYSGNTIYF
TRBV12-3/TRBV12-4	few	.	TRBJ2-5	12	TGTGCCAGCAAGTCTAGCTTCGAGACCCAGTACTTC	CASKSSFETQYF
TRBV19	.	.	TRBJ1-1	13	TGTGCCAGTAGTATACAGGGATCGACTGAAGCTTTCTTT	CASSIQGSTEAFF
TRBV5-1	.	.	TRBJ2-2	12	TGCGCCAGCAGGGAGGGTACCGGGGAGCTGTTTTTT	CASREGTGELFF
TRBV11-2	.	.	TRBJ1-3	15	TGTGCCAGCAGCCAGGACAGTGTGTCTGGAAACACCATATATTTT	CASSQDSVSGNTIYF
TRBV27	.	.	TRBJ2-7	13	TGTGCCAGCAGTACTACCTCACCTTACGAGCAGTACTTC	CASSTTSPYEQYF
TRBV6-5	.	.	TRBJ1-3	12	TGTGCCACCGGCGGGACTGGAAACACCATATATTTT	CATGGTGNTIYF
TRBV10-2	.	.	TRBJ1-6	15	TGCGCCAGCAGTGAGCGGGTTACCTATAATTCACCCCTCCACTTT	CASSERVTYNSPLHF
TRBV5-6	.	TRBD2	TRBJ2-5	15	TGTGCCAGCAGCAGGCGGGGGGCGGGGCAAGAGACCCAGTACTTC	CASSRRGAGQETQYF
TRBV7-9	.	.	TRBJ2-5	14	TGTGCCAGCAGCTTATCCCGTCTCCAAGAGACCCAGTACTTC	CASSLSRLQETQYF
TRBV6-1	.	.	TRBJ1-2	16	TGTGCCAGCAGTGACCAGTTCCAGGGCGTTTACTATGGCTACACCTTC	CASSDQFQGVYYGYTF
TRBV6-5	.	.	TRBJ1-2	16	TGTGCCAGCAGTTATCTCGGGGGTTCGAACTCCTATGGCTACACCTTC	CASSYLGGSNSYGYTF
TRBV20-1	.	.	TRBJ2-7	11	TGCAGTGCTAGTTCAGGTCACGAGCAGTACTTC	CSASSGHEQYF
TRBV10-2	.	TRBD1	TRBJ2-5	15	TGCGCCAGCAGTGAGGCGGACAGGGGGCTAGAGACCCAGTACTTC	CASSEADRGLETQYF
TRBV4-2	.	.	TRBJ2-3	16	TGTGCCAGCAGCCAAGGGGCTAGCCCGAGTACAGATACGCAGTATTTT	CASSQGASPSTDTQYF
TRBV5-1	.	TRBD1	TRBJ2-7	12	TGCGCCAGCACTCCGGGACAGGGTGAGCAGTACTTC	CASTPGQGEQYF
TRBV3-1/TRBV3-2	once	.	TRBJ1-6	15	TGTGCCAGCACCACTCGCGGGTCAACGAGCTCACCCCTCCACTTT	CASTTRGSTSSPLHF
TRBV19	.	.	TRBJ1-1	13	TGTGCCAGTAGTATACCACAGGGCCGGATAGCTTTCTTT	CASSIPQGRIAFF
TRBV7-7	.	TRBD1	TRBJ2-3	15	TGTGCCAGCAGCTTAGGTACAGGGGGCGCAGATACGCAGTATTTT	CASSLGTGGADTQYF
TRBV2	.	TRBD1	TRBJ1-2	15	TGTGCCAGCAGTAGGTTGGGGACAGGGGTCGATGGCTACACCTTC	CASSRLGTGVDGYTF
TRBV7-9	.	TRBD1	TRBJ1-1	16	TGTGCCAGCAGTCAAAGACTCCGGGACAGGGGTAGTGAAGCTTTCTTT	CASSQRLRDRGSEAFF
TRBV5-1	.	TRBD1	TRBJ1-2	14	TGCGCCAGCAGCTCCGACAGGGGATCCTATGGCTACACCTTC	CASSSDRGSYGYTF
TRBV5-1	.	TRBD1	TRBJ1-2	13	TGCGCCAGCAGCGTTCAGGGGGCTGCTGGCTACACCTTC	CASSVQGAAGYTF
TRBV7-9	.	.	TRBJ1-3	12	TGTGCCAGCAGCTTAACCGGGGACACCATATATTTT	CASSLTGDTIYF
TRBV28	few	.	TRBJ1-2	11	TGTGCCAGCAGTTTCGTTGGCTTCTACACCTTC	CASSFVGFYTF
TRBV7-9	.	TRBD2	TRBJ2-1	15	TGTGCCAGCTACCGTAGCGGGGGGTCCGGGAATGAGCAGTTCTTC	CASYRSGGSGNEQFF
TRBV6-5	.	.	TRBJ1-2	13	TGTGCCAGCAGTTACTCAGGGGTTACTGGCTACACCTTC	CASSYSGVTGYTF
TRBV7-9	.	TRBD2	TRBJ2-3	16	TGTGCCAGCAGCTCCAAAACTAGCGGGAGCACAGATACGCAGTATTTT	CASSSKTSGSTDTQYF
TRBV7-2	.	TRBD2	TRBJ2-3	16	TGTGCCAGCAGCTTAGCCGGGGGGGCCTGGACAGATACGCAGTATTTT	CASSLAGGAWTDTQYF
TRBV27	.	.	TRBJ1-2	12	TGTGCCAGCAGTCCGCAGGGCTATGGCTACACCTTC	CASSPQGYGYTF
TRBV7-9	.	TRBD1	TRBJ1-2	16	TGTGCCAGCAGCTTACCCCGACAGGGGGCGTTGGGAGGCTACACCTTC	CASSLPRQGALGGYTF
TRBV6-5	.	TRBD1	TRBJ1-1	11	TGTGCCAGCCGACAGGGGGCTGAAGCTTTCTTT	CASRQGAEAFF
TRBV4-1	.	TRBD2	TRBJ2-3	15	TGCGCCAGCAGCCAGACTAGCGGGGAATTAGATACGCAGTATTTT	CASSQTSGELDTQYF
TRBV12-5	.	.	TRBJ1-5	14	TGTGCTAGTGGTTTGGGGAGGGGAGATCAGCCCCAGCATTTT	CASGLGRGDQPQHF
TRBV6-1	.	.	TRBJ2-2	14	TGTGCCAGCAGTGAACGCAGGGATTCCGGGGAGCTGTTTTTT	CASSERRDSGELFF